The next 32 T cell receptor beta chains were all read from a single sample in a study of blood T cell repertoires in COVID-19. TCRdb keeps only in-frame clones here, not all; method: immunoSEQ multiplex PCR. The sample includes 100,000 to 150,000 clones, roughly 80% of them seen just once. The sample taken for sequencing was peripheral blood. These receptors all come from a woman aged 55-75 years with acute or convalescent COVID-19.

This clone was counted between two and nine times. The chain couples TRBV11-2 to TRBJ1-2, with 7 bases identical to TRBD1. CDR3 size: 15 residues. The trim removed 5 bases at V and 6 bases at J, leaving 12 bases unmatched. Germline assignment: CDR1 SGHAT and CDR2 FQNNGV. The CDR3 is CASSPTDREVNGYTF. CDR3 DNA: TGTGCCAGCAGCCCAACCGACAGGGAAGTAAATGGCTACACCTTC.

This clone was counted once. CDR3 in amino acids: CASSLGHYYEQYV. CDR3 in DNA: TGTGCCAGCAGCCTGGGACACTACTACGAGCAGTACGTC. The chain carries TRBV7-8 and TRBJ2-7; perhaps TRBD1 as D (6 bases). Germline assignment: CDR1 SGHVS and CDR2 FQNEAQ. Trimming shortened V by 5 bases and J by 3 bases, and 11 bases separated the two germline ends. The CDR3 has 13 residues.

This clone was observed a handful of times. For the CDR3, the DNA is TGTGCCAGCAGCTTCGGGCTTTCGGGGACTGGAAACACCATATATTTT. As protein: CASSFGLSGTGNTIYF. V is TRBV11-2 and J is TRBJ1-3, with D unresolved. The length of the CDR3 is 16 residues. CDR1 is SGHAT, CDR2 FQNNGV, per germline. Trimming took off 3 bases at V and 2 bases at J, with 14 bases between the two ends.

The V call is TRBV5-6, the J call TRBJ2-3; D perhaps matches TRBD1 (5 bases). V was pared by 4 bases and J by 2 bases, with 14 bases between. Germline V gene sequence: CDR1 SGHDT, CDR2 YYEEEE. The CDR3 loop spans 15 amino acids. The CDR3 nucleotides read TGTGCCAGCAGCCACCTCAGACAGTTCACAGATACGCAGTATTTT. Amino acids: CASSHLRQFTDTQYF.

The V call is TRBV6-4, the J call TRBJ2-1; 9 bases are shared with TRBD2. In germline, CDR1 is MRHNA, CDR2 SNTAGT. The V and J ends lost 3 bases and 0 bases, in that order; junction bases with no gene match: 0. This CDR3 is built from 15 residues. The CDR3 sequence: CASSERGGSYNEQFF. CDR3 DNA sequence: TGTGCCAGCAGTGAGCGGGGGGGCTCCTACAATGAGCAGTTCTTC.

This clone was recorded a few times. Here the CDR3 DNA reads TGTGCCAGTAGTGGCAGGGCGTATGATGAGCAGTTCTTC. Amino acids: CASSGRAYDEQFF. The chain is built from TRBV19 and TRBJ2-1, with D perhaps TRBD1 (5 bases). This CDR3 spans 13 amino acids. Germline V gene data show CDR1 as LNHDA and CDR2 as SQIVND (reference sequence). V lost 5 bases to trimming and J lost 8 bases, with 13 bases between them.

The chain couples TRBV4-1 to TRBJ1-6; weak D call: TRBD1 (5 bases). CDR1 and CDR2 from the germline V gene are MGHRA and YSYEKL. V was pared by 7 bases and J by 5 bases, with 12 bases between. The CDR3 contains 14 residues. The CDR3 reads CASTLGGDNSPLHF. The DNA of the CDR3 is TGCGCCAGCACCCTGGGAGGGGATAATTCACCCCTCCACTTT.

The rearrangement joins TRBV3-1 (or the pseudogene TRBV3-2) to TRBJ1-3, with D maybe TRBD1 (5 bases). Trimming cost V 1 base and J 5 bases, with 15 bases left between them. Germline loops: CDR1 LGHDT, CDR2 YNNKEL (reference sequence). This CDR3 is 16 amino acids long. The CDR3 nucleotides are TGTGCCAGCAGCCAAGCCGGGGGTCGAAGCAGAAACACCATATATTTT. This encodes CASSQAGGRSRNTIYF.

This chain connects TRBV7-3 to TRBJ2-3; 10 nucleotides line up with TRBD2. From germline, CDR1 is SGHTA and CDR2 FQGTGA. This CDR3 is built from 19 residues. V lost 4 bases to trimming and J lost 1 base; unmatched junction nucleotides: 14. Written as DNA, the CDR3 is TGTGCCAGCAGCTCCAGAGGTAGCGGGGGGCCCCCCGGCACAGATACGCAGTATTTT. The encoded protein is CASSSRGSGGPPGTDTQYF.

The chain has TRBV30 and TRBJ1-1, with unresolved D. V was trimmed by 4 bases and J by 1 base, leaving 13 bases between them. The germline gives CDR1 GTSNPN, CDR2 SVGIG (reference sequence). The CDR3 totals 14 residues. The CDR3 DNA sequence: TGTGCCTGGAAGCCGGGATCTCAGAACACTGAAGCTTTCTTT. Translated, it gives CAWKPGSQNTEAFF.

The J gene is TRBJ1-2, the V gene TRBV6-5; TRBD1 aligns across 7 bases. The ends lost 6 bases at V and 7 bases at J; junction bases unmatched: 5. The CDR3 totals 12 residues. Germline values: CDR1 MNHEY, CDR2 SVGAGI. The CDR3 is CASSREGAGYTF. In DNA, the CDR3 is TGTGCCAGCAGCCGGGAGGGGGCTGGCTACACCTTC.

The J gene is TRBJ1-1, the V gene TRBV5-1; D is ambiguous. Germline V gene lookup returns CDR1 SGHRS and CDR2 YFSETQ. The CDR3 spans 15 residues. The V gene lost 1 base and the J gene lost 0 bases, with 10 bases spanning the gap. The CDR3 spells CASSLFLQLNTEAFF. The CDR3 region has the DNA TGCGCCAGCAGCTTGTTTCTACAGTTGAACACTGAAGCTTTCTTT.

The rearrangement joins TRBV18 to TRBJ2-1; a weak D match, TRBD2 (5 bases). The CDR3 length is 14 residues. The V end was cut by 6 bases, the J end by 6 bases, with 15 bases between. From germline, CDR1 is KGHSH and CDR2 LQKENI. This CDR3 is CASSPDSLGNEQFF. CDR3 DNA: TGTGCCAGCTCGCCGGACTCTTTAGGCAATGAGCAGTTCTTC.

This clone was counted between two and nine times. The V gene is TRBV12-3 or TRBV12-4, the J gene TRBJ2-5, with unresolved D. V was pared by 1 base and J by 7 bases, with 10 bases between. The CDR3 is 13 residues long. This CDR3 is CASSLVEVRTQYF. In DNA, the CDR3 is TGTGCCAGCAGTTTAGTTGAGGTCAGGACCCAGTACTTC.

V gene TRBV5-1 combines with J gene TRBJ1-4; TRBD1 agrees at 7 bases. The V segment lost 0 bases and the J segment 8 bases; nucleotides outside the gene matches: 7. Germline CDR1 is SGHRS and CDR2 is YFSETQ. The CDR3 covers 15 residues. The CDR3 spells CASSLVGQKMEKLFF. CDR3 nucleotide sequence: TGCGCCAGCAGCTTGGTGGGACAGAAAATGGAAAAACTGTTTTTT.

The CDR3 here is CASSDGYTEAFF. The CDR3 nucleotides are TGTGCCAGCAGTGACGGGTACACTGAAGCTTTCTTT. V usage is TRBV25-1 and J usage is TRBJ1-1, with D unresolved. Germline lookup yields CDR1 MGHDK and CDR2 SYGVNS. V shed 3 bases and J shed 3 bases, with 5 bases lying between them. This CDR3 comprises 12 residues.

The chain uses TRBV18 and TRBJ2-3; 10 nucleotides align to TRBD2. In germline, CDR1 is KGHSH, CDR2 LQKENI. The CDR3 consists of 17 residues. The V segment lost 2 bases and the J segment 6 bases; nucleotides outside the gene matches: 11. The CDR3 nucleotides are TGTGCCAGCTCACCAAGGTCTAGCGGGGGCAGAATCGATACGCAGTATTTT. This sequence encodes CASSPRSSGGRIDTQYF.

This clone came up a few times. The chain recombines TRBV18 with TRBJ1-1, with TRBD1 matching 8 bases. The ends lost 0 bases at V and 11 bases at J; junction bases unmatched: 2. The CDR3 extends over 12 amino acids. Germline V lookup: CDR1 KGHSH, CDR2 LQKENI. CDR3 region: CASSPPTGVAFF. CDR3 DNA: TGTGCCAGCTCACCACCGACAGGGGTGGCTTTCTTT.

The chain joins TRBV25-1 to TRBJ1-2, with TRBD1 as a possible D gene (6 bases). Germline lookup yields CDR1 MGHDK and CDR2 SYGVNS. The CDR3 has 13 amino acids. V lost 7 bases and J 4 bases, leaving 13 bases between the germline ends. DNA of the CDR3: TGTGCCAGCACAACAGGGAGGGCCTATGGCTACACCTTC. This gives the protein CASTTGRAYGYTF.

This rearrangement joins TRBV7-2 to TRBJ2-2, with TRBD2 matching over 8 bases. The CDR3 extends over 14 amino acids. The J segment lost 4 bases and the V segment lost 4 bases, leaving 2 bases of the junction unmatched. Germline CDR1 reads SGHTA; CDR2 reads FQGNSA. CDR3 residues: CASSSRGATGELFF. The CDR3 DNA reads TGTGCCAGCAGCTCGCGGGGGGCCACCGGGGAGCTGTTTTTT.

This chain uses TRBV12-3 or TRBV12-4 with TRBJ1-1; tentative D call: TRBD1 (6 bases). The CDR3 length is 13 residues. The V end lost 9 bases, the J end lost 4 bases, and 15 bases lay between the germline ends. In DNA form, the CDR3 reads TGTGCCAGTTCACAGGGATGGAGCACTGAAGCTTTCTTT. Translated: CASSQGWSTEAFF.

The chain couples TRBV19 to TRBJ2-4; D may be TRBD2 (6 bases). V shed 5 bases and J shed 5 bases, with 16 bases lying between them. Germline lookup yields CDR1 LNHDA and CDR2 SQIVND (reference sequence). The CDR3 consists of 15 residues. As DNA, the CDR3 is TGTGCCAGTAGTCTTGGGAGGACCGGCGAAAACATTCAGTACTTC. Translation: CASSLGRTGENIQYF.

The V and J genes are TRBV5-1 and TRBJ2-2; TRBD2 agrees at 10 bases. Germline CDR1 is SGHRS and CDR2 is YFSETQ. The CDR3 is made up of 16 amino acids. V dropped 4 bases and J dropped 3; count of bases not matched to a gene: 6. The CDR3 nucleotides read TGCGCCAGCAGCGACGGGACTAGCGATCACACCGGGGAGCTGTTTTTT. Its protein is CASSDGTSDHTGELFF.

The CDR3 reads CASSHNLTGAPNYGYTF. CDR3 in DNA: TGCGCCAGCAGTCACAACCTCACAGGGGCCCCTAACTATGGCTACACCTTC. The J gene is TRBJ1-2, the V gene TRBV23-1; 7 bases are a match to TRBD1. TRBV23-1 is an ORF, with its function uncertain. This CDR3 has 17 amino acids. With 3 bases clipped from V and 0 bases from J, the junction kept 10 bases outside the gene matches.

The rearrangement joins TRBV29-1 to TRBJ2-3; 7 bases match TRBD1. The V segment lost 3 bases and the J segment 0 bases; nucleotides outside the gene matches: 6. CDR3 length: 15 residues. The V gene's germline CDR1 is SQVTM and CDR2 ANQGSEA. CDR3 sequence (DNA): TGCAGCGTTGAGCGACAGGGCTCTAGCACAGATACGCAGTATTTT. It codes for CSVERQGSSTDTQYF.

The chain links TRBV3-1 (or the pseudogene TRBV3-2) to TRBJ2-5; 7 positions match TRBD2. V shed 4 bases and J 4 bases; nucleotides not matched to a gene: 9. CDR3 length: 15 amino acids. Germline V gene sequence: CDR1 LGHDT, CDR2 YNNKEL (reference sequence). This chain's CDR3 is CASSPQAGQGETQYF. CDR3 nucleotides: TGTGCCAGCAGCCCCCAAGCGGGGCAGGGAGAGACCCAGTACTTC.

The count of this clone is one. The CDR3 DNA reads TGTGCCAGCAGTTACGGGACAGGGGGCTACGAGCAGTACTTC. Its protein product is CASSYGTGGYEQYF. The rearrangement uses TRBV6-5 and TRBJ2-7; 11 bases align to TRBD1. Trimming took 2 bases from V and 3 from J; bases not matched to a gene: 0. The CDR3 is 14 residues long. The V gene's germline CDR1 is MNHEY and CDR2 SVGAGI.

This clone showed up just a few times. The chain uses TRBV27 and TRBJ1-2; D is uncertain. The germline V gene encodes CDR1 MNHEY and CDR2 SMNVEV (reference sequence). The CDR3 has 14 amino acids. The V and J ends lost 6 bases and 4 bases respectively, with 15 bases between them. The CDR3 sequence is CASRFVQTPYGYTF. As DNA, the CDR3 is TGTGCCAGCAGATTCGTTCAGACTCCCTATGGCTACACCTTC.

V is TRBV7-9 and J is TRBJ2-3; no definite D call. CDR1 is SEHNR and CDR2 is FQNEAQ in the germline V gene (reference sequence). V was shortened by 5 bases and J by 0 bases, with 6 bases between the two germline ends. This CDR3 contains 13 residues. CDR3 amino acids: CASSQASTDTQYF. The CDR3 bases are TGTGCCAGCAGCCAGGCCAGCACAGATACGCAGTATTTT.

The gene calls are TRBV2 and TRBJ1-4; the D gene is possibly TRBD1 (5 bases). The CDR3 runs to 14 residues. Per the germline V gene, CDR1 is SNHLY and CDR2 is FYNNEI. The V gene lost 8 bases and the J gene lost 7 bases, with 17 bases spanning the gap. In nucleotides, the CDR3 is TGTGCCAGCCAAAGGAGGGGAATGGCTGAAAAACTGTTTTTT. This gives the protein CASQRRGMAEKLFF. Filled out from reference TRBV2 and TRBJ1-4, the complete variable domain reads EPEVTQTPSHQVTQMGQEVILRCVPISNHLYFYWYRQILGQKVEFLVSFYNNEISEKSEIFDDQFSVERPDGSNFTLKIRSTKLEDSAMYFCASQRRGMAEKLFFGSGTQLSVL.

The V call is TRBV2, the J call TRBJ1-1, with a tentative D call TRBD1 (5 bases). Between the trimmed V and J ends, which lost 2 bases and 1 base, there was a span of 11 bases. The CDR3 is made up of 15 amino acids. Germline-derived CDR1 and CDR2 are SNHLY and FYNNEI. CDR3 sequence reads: CASSEMGGGNTEAFF. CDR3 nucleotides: TGTGCCAGCAGTGAAATGGGCGGGGGGAACACTGAAGCTTTCTTT.

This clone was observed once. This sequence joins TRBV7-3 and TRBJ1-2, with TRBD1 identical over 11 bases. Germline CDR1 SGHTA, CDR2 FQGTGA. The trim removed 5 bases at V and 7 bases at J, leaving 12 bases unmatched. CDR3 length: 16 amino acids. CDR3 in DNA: TGTGCCAGCAGCCCGCAACCCGGACAGGGGGCGAGTGGCTACACCTTC. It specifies CASSPQPGQGASGYTF.